One and the same sample provided the 29 T cell receptor beta chains below, sequenced in a study of cytomegalovirus exposure and HLA in healthy donors. Here immunoSEQ multiplex PCR was the method, and the copy in TCRdb shows in-frame clones only, minus some. The sample includes about 92,000 clones, approximately 93% seen only once; the top ten take around 1.1%. Sequenced material: PBMCs. Source of these receptors: a woman aged 25 to 39 in good health and CMV-seropositive.

The chain joins TRBV19 to TRBJ2-7; 8 positions agree with TRBD1. Trimming took 4 bases from V and 2 from J; bases not matched to a gene: 4. CDR3 length equals 14 residues. Germline V CDR1 and CDR2: LNHDA, SQIVND (reference sequence). Here the CDR3 DNA reads TGTGCCAGTAGTAAGAAGACAGGGGCCTACGAGCAGTACTTC. Encoded protein: CASSKKTGAYEQYF. The full variable domain, with the rest looked up from reference TRBV19 and TRBJ2-7, is DGGITQSPKYLFRKEGQNVTLSCEQNLNHDAMYWYRQDPGQGLRLIYYSQIVNDFQKGDIAEGYSVSREKKESFPLTVTSAQKNPTAFYLCASSKKTGAYEQYFGPGTRLTVT.

This chain links TRBV5-6 with TRBJ1-4, with 9 bases aligning to TRBD1. Germline V gene lookup returns CDR1 SGHDT and CDR2 YYEEEE. The CDR3 consists of 15 residues. The J segment lost 7 bases and the V segment lost 0 bases, leaving 4 bases of the junction unmatched. CDR3 loop: CASSLAGQGSEKLFF. CDR3 sequence (DNA): TGTGCCAGCAGCTTGGCGGGACAGGGTTCTGAAAAACTGTTTTTT. Drawing the rest from reference TRBV5-6 and TRBJ1-4, the complete variable domain is DAGVTQSPTHLIKTRGQQVTLRCSPKSGHDTVSWYQQALGQGPQFIFQYYEEEERQRGNFPDRFSGHQFPNYSSELNVNALLLGDSALYLCASSLAGQGSEKLFFGSGTQLSVL.

The sample holds one count of this clone. The chain uses TRBV21-1 and TRBJ2-5; the table's D call, TRBD2, has no DNA check behind it. TRBV21-1 is an annotated pseudogene. The CDR3 runs to 17 residues. CDR3 in amino acids: CASSKRSQEANGETQYF. As DNA, the CDR3 is TGTGCCAGCAGCAAAAGGTCGCAGGAGGCGAATGGAGAGACCCAGTACTTC.

The genes are TRBV5-1 and TRBJ2-1; 8 bases agree with TRBD1. CDR1 is SGHRS and CDR2 is YFSETQ in the germline V gene. The CDR3 covers 16 residues. Trimming removed 5 bases from V and 9 bases from J; junction bases left unmatched: 16. The CDR3 loop reads CASSVGLRAGGFEQFF. DNA for the CDR3: TGCGCCAGCAGTGTTGGGTTACGAGCAGGGGGCTTTGAGCAGTTCTTC.

The chain joins TRBV5-1 to TRBJ1-1; maybe TRBD1 (5 bases). V was clipped by 4 bases and J by 1 base, with 11 bases between them. The CDR3 spans 14 residues. Germline V lookup: CDR1 SGHRS, CDR2 YFSETQ. Written as DNA, the CDR3 is TGCGCCAGCAGCGTAGGACATACGAACACTGAAGCTTTCTTT. The encoded protein is CASSVGHTNTEAFF.

The V gene is TRBV7-9, the J gene TRBJ1-1; 8 bases align to TRBD1. In germline, CDR1 is SEHNR, CDR2 FQNEAQ (reference sequence). Unmatched junction bases numbered 5, after V lost 1 base and J lost 4 bases. The CDR3 is made up of 15 amino acids. CDR3 bases: TGTGCCAGCAGCTTAGGACAGGGGATGAGCACTGAAGCTTTCTTT. This codes for CASSLGQGMSTEAFF.

The count of this clone is one. The J gene is TRBJ2-1, the V gene TRBV25-1; D is possibly TRBD1 (6 bases). The CDR3 has 15 residues. Trimming removed 6 bases at V and 1 base at J, with 13 bases between. In germline, CDR1 is MGHDK, CDR2 SYGVNS. The CDR3 protein is CASRETGLSYNEQFF. CDR3 bases: TGTGCCAGCAGGGAGACAGGACTTTCCTACAATGAGCAGTTCTTC.

The genes are TRBV19 and TRBJ2-7, with D possibly TRBD2 on 6 matching bases. Germline-derived CDR1 and CDR2 are LNHDA and SQIVND (reference sequence). The CDR3 has 14 residues. Trimming stripped 7 bases from V and 3 bases from J, with 16 bases between. CDR3 amino acids: CASTGSGGLYEQYF. The CDR3 nucleotides are TGTGCCAGTACCGGGTCCGGGGGTCTCTACGAGCAGTACTTC.

The chain joins TRBV7-2 to TRBJ2-5; 8 bases fit TRBD2. V trimming: 4 bases; J trimming: 5 bases; junction bases outside the gene matches: 6. The germline gives CDR1 SGHTA, CDR2 FQGNSA. There are 14 residues in the CDR3. The CDR3 nucleotides are TGTGCCAGCAGCTCAATAACGGGGGGGGAGACCCAGTACTTC. Its protein is CASSSITGGETQYF.

This sequence joins TRBV7-2 and TRBJ2-2, with 13 bases identical to TRBD2. Germline CDR1 is SGHTA and CDR2 is FQGNSA. The CDR3 has 16 amino acids. The J segment lost 7 bases and the V segment lost 3 bases, leaving 5 bases of the junction unmatched. CDR3 amino acids: CASSLTSGRPGGELFF. CDR3 in DNA: TGTGCCAGCAGCTTGACTAGCGGGAGGCCCGGCGGGGAGCTGTTTTTT.

The rearrangement joins TRBV10-3 to TRBJ1-2; 12 positions match TRBD1. V dropped 7 bases and J dropped 2; count of bases not matched to a gene: 2. Per the germline V gene, CDR1 is ENHRY and CDR2 is SYGVKD. The CDR3 has 14 residues. This CDR3 is CAIKGQGANYGYTF. The CDR3 DNA is TGTGCCATCAAGGGACAGGGGGCGAACTATGGCTACACCTTC.

The chain combines TRBV4-3 with TRBJ1-2; D call uncertain. V was trimmed by 3 bases and J by 1 base, leaving 12 bases between them. Germline values: CDR1 LGHNA, CDR2 YSLEER. This CDR3 is built from 15 residues. CDR3 residues: CASSQVRGVNYGYTF. The CDR3 region has the DNA TGCGCCAGCAGCCAGGTTCGGGGAGTTAACTATGGCTACACCTTC.

The chain is built from TRBV6-5 and TRBJ2-1, with D unclear. Germline V lookup: CDR1 MNHEY, CDR2 SVGAGI. CDR3 length equals 14 residues. Trimming pared 2 bases from V and 0 bases from J, leaving 5 bases between. The CDR3 nucleotides read TGTGCCAGCAGTTACAGGAGCTCCTACAATGAGCAGTTCTTC. Translating it yields CASSYRSSYNEQFF.

This rearrangement joins TRBV10-3 to TRBJ2-3; 13 bases map to TRBD2. The V segment lost 2 bases and the J segment 1 base; nucleotides outside the gene matches: 12. CDR3 length: 20 residues. Germline CDR1 reads ENHRY; CDR2 reads SYGVKD. The CDR3 DNA is TGTGCCATCAGTGAGCCCTTACTAGCGGGAGGGCCGTTGGGCACAGATACGCAGTATTTT. Protein sequence: CAISEPLLAGGPLGTDTQYF.

The V gene is TRBV6-5, the J gene TRBJ2-1; no reliable D call. From germline, CDR1 is MNHEY and CDR2 SVGAGI. This CDR3 is 14 amino acids long. The V end lost 0 bases, the J end lost 5 bases, and 8 bases lay between the germline ends. CDR3 in DNA: TGTGCCAGCAGTTACTCCTCTAGTAACAATGAGCAGTTCTTC. Encoded protein: CASSYSSSNNEQFF.

This rearrangement joins TRBV6-5 to TRBJ2-7; D call uncertain. The V and J ends lost 2 bases and 7 bases respectively, with 18 bases between them. The germline V gene has CDR1 MNHEY and CDR2 SVGAGI. There are 15 residues in the CDR3. The CDR3 DNA follows: TGTGCCAGCAGTTACGACTTGGCGAGAGCCTGGGAGCAGTACTTC. Translation gives CASSYDLARAWEQYF.

CDR3: CASSLVFGTEAFF. The CDR3 DNA reads as TGTGCCAGCAGCTTAGTTTTCGGGACTGAAGCTTTCTTT. The chain joins TRBV11-3 to TRBJ1-1; D is ambiguous. Trimming took off 1 base at V and 5 bases at J, with 8 bases between the two ends. Germline V gene data show CDR1 as SGHNT and CDR2 as YENEEA. The CDR3 spans 13 residues.

The V gene is TRBV19, the J gene TRBJ1-3, with D maybe TRBD1 (5 bases). Trimming took off 5 bases at V and 0 bases at J, with 11 bases between the two ends. CDR1 is LNHDA and CDR2 is SQIVND in the germline V gene (reference sequence). This CDR3 has 15 residues. The chain's CDR3 is CASSPTDNSGNTIYF. The CDR3 DNA is TGTGCCAGTAGTCCAACGGACAACTCTGGAAACACCATATATTTT. The whole variable domain, remainder taken from reference TRBV19 and TRBJ1-3, is DGGITQSPKYLFRKEGQNVTLSCEQNLNHDAMYWYRQDPGQGLRLIYYSQIVNDFQKGDIAEGYSVSREKKESFPLTVTSAQKNPTAFYLCASSPTDNSGNTIYFGEGSWLTVV.

This chain connects TRBV7-9 to TRBJ2-7, with 9 bases lining up with TRBD2. The V and J ends lost 5 bases and 6 bases, in that order; junction bases with no gene match: 17. Germline CDR1 and CDR2: SEHNR and FQNEAQ (reference sequence). This CDR3 has 17 residues. CDR3 in amino acids: CASSTYPGGTSLREQYF. Written as DNA, the CDR3 is TGTGCCAGCAGCACTTACCCGGGTGGGACTAGCCTCCGCGAGCAGTACTTC.

The V call is TRBV28, the J call TRBJ1-2; TRBD1 aligns across 7 bases. This CDR3 is 15 amino acids long. Germline lookup yields CDR1 MDHEN and CDR2 SYDVKM. V lost 5 bases to trimming and J lost 5 bases; unmatched junction nucleotides: 11. CDR3 protein: CASSPYRRDRYGYTF. The DNA of the CDR3 is TGTGCCAGCAGTCCCTACCGTCGGGACAGATATGGCTACACCTTC.

V is TRBV27 and J is TRBJ1-2; the match to TRBD1 covers 11 bases. Unmatched junction bases numbered 3, after V lost 5 bases and J lost 7 bases. This CDR3 is 13 amino acids long. Germline CDR1 and CDR2: MNHEY and SMNVEV (reference sequence). This chain's CDR3 is CASSMGQGGGYTF. The CDR3 DNA reads as TGTGCCAGCAGTATGGGACAGGGGGGTGGCTACACCTTC.

This chain joins TRBV9 and TRBJ2-3; TRBD2 matches at 13 bases. With V trimmed by 3 bases and J by 3 bases, 4 bases remained unmatched. CDR1 is SGDLS and CDR2 is YYNGEE in the germline V gene. The CDR3 is made up of 16 amino acids. This CDR3 is CASSELAGGGTDTQYF. In DNA form, the CDR3 reads TGTGCCAGCAGCGAACTAGCGGGAGGGGGGACAGATACGCAGTATTTT.

The chain links TRBV4-1 to TRBJ2-1; 14 nucleotides match TRBD2. Germline CDR1 is MGHRA and CDR2 is YSYEKL. The CDR3 is 18 residues long. The V gene end was trimmed by 0 bases and the J gene end by 7 bases; junction bases not matched to a gene: 8. CDR3 residues: CASSQEDVGLAGVNEQFF. CDR3 sequence (DNA): TGCGCCAGCAGCCAAGAGGATGTGGGACTAGCGGGAGTGAATGAGCAGTTCTTC.

This chain uses TRBV5-8 with TRBJ1-3, with D unresolved. The CDR3 totals 14 residues. The germline V gene has CDR1 SGHTS and CDR2 YDEGEE. Trimming took 1 base from V and 8 from J, leaving 13 bases between them. The CDR3 nucleotides read TGTGCCAGCAGCTTGCTGACCCGGCGGGACACCATATATTTT. Translation: CASSLLTRRDTIYF.

This clone was observed a handful of times. The chain is built from TRBV5-8 and TRBJ2-7; tentative D call: TRBD1 (5 bases). The ends were cut back, 3 bases at V and 5 bases at J, with 18 bases in the middle. Germline V CDR1 and CDR2: SGHTS, YDEGEE. CDR3 size: 15 residues. The CDR3: CASSSGWTQSHEQYF. Here the CDR3 DNA reads TGTGCCAGCAGCTCCGGTTGGACACAGTCCCACGAGCAGTACTTC.

The chain uses TRBV7-9 and TRBJ1-4; the match to TRBD1 covers 7 bases. The CDR3 covers 12 residues. With 5 bases clipped from V and 10 bases from J, the junction kept 4 bases outside the gene matches. CDR1 is SEHNR, CDR2 FQNEAQ, per germline (reference sequence). The CDR3 spells CASSSPGGKLFF. CDR3 DNA: TGTGCCAGCAGCAGCCCAGGGGGAAAACTGTTTTTT.

This chain connects TRBV10-3 to TRBJ2-1; perhaps TRBD2 as D (5 bases). Germline V gene lookup returns CDR1 ENHRY and CDR2 SYGVKD. The CDR3 has 12 amino acids. Trimming cost V 6 bases and J 4 bases, with 7 bases left between them. As DNA, the CDR3 is TGTGCCATCAGAAGAGGGTACAATGAGCAGTTCTTC. This encodes CAIRRGYNEQFF.

The rearrangement joins TRBV7-2 to TRBJ2-7, with TRBD1 as a possible D gene (5 bases). CDR1 is SGHTA and CDR2 is FQGNSA in the germline V gene. The ends were cut back, 1 base at V and 7 bases at J, with 11 bases in the middle. The CDR3 is made up of 13 amino acids. CDR3 residues: CASSLGQGWEQYF. The CDR3 DNA follows: TGTGCCAGCAGCTTAGGTCAGGGCTGGGAGCAGTACTTC. Full variable domain (rest looked up from reference TRBV7-2 and TRBJ2-7): GAGVSQSPSNKVTEKGKDVELRCDPISGHTALYWYRQSLGQGLEFLIYFQGNSAPDKSGLPSDRFSAERTGGSVSTLTIQRTQQEDSAVYLCASSLGQGWEQYFGPGTRLTVT.

The chain recombines TRBV7-3 with TRBJ2-1; the match to TRBD2 covers 7 bases. The CDR3 runs to 17 residues. V lost 5 bases, J lost 8 bases, and 18 bases stayed unmatched. CDR1 is SGHTA and CDR2 is FQGTGA in the germline V gene. CDR3 residues: CASSISPAGLGVDEQFF. DNA for the CDR3: TGTGCCAGCAGCATATCTCCAGCAGGACTAGGGGTTGATGAGCAGTTCTTC.